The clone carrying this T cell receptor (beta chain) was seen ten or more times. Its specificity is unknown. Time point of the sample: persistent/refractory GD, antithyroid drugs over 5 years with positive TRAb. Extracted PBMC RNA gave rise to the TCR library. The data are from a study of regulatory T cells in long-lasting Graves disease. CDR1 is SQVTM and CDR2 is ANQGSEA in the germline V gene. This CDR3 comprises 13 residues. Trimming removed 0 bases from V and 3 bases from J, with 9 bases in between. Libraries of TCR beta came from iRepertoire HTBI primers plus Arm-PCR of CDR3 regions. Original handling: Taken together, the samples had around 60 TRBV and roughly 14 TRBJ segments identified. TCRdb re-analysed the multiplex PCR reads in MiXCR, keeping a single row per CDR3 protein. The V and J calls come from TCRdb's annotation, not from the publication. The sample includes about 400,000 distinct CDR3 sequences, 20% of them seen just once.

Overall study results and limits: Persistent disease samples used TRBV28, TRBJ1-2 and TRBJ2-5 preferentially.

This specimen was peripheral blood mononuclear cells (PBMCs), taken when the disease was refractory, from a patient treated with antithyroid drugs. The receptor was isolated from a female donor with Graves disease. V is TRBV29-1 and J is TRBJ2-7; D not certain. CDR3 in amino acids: CSVEEPGDYEQYF. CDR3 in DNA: TGCAGCGTTGAAGAACCGGGCGACTACGAGCAGTACTTC.